The sequence of this TCR beta chain was determined in a study of blood T cell repertoires in COVID-19. Looking at the study overall: Specimens from acute and convalescent COVID-19 originated in the United States, Italy and Spain.

The CDR3 length is 14 residues. Germline CDR1 reads SGDLS; CDR2 reads YYNGEE. V trimming: 6 bases; J trimming: 1 base; junction bases outside the gene matches: 5. Authors' data handling: Estimates of nucleated cell counts were drawn from the amplification of reference gene primers. Data came from immunoSEQ multiplex PCR; TCRdb stores just in-frame clones and leaves some out. D and trimming come from the DNA, and the V and J calls and clone size come from that table. Among about 60,000 clones listed, roughly 83% were seen once. Only a few counts were recorded for this clone. Material for sequencing was peripheral blood. This clonotype originated in a man aged 25-45 years with COVID-19, enrolled during active disease. V usage is TRBV9 and J usage is TRBJ1-1; 8 nucleotides match TRBD1. The CDR3 protein is CASKQGVENTEAFF. The CDR3 nucleotides are TGTGCCAGCAAACAGGGGGTTGAGAACACTGAAGCTTTCTTT.